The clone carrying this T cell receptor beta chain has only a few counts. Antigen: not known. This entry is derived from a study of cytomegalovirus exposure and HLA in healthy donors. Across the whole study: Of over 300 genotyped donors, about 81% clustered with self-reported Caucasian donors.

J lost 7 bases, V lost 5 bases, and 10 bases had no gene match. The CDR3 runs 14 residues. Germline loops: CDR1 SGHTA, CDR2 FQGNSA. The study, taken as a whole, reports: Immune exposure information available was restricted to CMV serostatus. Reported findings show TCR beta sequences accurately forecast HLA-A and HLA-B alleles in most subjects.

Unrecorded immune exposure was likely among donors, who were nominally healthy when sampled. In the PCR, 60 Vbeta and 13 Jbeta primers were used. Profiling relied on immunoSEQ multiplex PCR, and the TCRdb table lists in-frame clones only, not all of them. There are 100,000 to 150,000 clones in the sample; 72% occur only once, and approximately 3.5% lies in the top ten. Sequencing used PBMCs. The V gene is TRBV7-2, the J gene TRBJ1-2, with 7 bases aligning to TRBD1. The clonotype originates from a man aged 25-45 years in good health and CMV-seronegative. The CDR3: CASSPSRDSLGYTF. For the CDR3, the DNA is TGTGCCAGCAGCCCAAGCCGGGACAGTCTTGGCTACACCTTC.